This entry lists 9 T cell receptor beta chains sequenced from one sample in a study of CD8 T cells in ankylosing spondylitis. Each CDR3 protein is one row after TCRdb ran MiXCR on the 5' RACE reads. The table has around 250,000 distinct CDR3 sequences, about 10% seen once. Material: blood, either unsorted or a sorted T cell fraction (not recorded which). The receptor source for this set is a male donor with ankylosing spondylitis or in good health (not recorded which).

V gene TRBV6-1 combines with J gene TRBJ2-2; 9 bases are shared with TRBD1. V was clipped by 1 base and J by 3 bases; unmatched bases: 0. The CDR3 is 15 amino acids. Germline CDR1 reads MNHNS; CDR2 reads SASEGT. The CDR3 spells CASSEGTGDTGELFF. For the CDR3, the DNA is TGTGCCAGCAGTGAAGGGACAGGGGACACCGGGGAGCTGTTTTTT.

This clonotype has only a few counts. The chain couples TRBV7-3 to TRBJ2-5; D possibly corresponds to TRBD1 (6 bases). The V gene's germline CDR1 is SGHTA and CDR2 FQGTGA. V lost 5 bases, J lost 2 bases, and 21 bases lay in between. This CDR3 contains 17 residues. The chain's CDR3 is CASSPTGDIILQETQYF. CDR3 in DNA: TGTGCCAGCAGCCCCACTGGGGACATAATATTACAAGAGACCCAGTACTTC.

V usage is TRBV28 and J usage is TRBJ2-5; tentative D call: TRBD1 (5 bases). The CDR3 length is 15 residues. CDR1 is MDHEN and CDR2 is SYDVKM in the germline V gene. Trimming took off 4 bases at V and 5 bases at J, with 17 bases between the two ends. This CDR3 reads CASSWGRVGAETQYF. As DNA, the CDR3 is TGTGCCAGCAGTTGGGGCAGGGTGGGCGCCGAGACCCAGTACTTC.

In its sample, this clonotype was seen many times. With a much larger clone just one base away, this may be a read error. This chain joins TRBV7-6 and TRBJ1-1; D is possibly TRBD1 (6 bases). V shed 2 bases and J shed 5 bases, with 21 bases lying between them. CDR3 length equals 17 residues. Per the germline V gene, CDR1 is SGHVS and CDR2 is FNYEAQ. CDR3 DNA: TGTGCCAGCAGCTTACGCCCCCAGGGGAGTGCGAGAACTGAAGCTTTCTTT. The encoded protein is CASSLRPQGSARTEAFF.

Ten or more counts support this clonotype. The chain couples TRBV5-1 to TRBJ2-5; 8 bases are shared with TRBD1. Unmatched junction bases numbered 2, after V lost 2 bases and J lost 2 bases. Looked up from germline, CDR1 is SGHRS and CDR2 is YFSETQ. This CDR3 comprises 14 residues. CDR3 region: CASSLRTGQETQYF. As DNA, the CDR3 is TGCGCCAGCAGCTTACGGACAGGGCAAGAGACCCAGTACTTC.

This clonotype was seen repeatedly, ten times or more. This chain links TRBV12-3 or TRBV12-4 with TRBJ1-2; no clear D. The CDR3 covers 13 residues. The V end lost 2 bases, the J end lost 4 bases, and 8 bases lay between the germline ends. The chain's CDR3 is CASSLKLGYGYTF. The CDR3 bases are TGTGCCAGCAGTTTAAAACTGGGCTATGGCTACACCTTC.

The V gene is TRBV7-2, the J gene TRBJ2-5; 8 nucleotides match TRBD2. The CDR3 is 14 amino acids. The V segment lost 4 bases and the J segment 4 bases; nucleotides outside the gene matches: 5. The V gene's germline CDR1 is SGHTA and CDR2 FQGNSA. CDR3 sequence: CASSYSGTPETQYF. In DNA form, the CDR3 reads TGTGCCAGCAGCTATAGCGGGACCCCAGAGACCCAGTACTTC.

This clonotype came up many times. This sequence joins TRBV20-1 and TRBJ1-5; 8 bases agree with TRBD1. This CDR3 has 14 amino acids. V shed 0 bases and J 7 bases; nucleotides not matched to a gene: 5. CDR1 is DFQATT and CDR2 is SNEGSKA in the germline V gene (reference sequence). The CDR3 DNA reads TGCAGTGCTAGAGATCCAAGACAGGGGCAGCCCCAGCATTTT. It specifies CSARDPRQGQPQHF.

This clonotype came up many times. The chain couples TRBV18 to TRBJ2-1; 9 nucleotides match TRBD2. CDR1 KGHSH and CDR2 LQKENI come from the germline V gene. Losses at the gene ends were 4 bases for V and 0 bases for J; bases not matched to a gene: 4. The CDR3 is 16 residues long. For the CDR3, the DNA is TGTGCCAGCTCACTTTTAGCGGGGGACTCCTACAATGAGCAGTTCTTC. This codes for CASSLLAGDSYNEQFF.